This record concerns one T cell receptor beta chain sequence. This specimen belongs to a study of Ad26.COV2.S vaccination and SARS-CoV-2 variants. Profiling relied on immunoSEQ multiplex PCR, and the TCRdb table lists in-frame clones only, not all of them. The sample has hundreds of thousands of clones, around 88% seen once. Noted treatment: some 20 received Ad26.COV2.S at low or high dose, single or two shots; roughly five received placebo; per-sample allocation not given. The study sampled participants on day 63 after the first vaccine or placebo injection. Germline CDR1 MRHNA, CDR2 SNTAGT. V was pared by 10 bases and J by 2 bases, with 21 bases between. The CDR3 length is 16 residues.

The chain links TRBV6-4 to TRBJ2-1; maybe TRBD1 (6 bases). This TCR came from a person aged 18-60 years who received the Ad26.COV2.S COVID-19 vaccine or a placebo. The sequenced sample was peripheral blood, obtained in a trial of Ad26.COV2.S vaccine versus placebo. The CDR3 here is CANKTGSPSTYNEQFF. In DNA form, the CDR3 reads TGTGCCAACAAAACAGGGAGCCCCTCCACCTACAATGAGCAGTTCTTC.